These 23 T cell receptor beta chains share one sample of origin, sequenced in a study of beta chain features in type 1 diabetes. Sequencing targeted expressed TCRB transcripts, as all isolated RNA had been reverse transcribed. The repertoire was sequenced with immunoSEQ multiplex PCR; TCRdb's copy has only in-frame clones and lacks some. Of roughly 350,000 clones listed, 11% were seen once; the top ten hold around 0.015%. The sequenced sample was naive CD4+ T cells from blood. The receptors stem from a young woman in good health.

This clone was picked up a small number of times. This chain uses TRBV28 with TRBJ1-1, with a tentative D call TRBD1 (5 bases). V lost 7 bases and J lost 1, with 16 bases in between. The CDR3 has 15 residues. Germline values: CDR1 MDHEN, CDR2 SYDVKM. The CDR3 sequence: CASTNQRTPNTEAFF. The DNA for the CDR3 is TGTGCCAGCACCAATCAAAGGACACCGAACACTGAAGCTTTCTTT.

J is TRBJ2-5 and V is TRBV29-1; possibly TRBD2 for D (5 bases). With 7 bases removed from V and 6 bases from J, the gap between germline ends came to 18 bases. Germline lookup yields CDR1 SQVTM and CDR2 ANQGSEA. The CDR3 is made up of 13 amino acids. In nucleotides, the CDR3 is TGCAGCGGGCACATGGGTGAGGGAAAGACCCAGTACTTC. It yields the protein CSGHMGEGKTQYF.

This clone came up a few times. The V gene is TRBV28, the J gene TRBJ2-1, with 7 bases lining up with TRBD2. The CDR3 extends over 15 amino acids. In germline, CDR1 is MDHEN, CDR2 SYDVKM. Germline trimming cut 6 bases from V and 6 bases from J; bases unmatched to any gene: 11. The CDR3 DNA reads TGTGCCAGCAGCCCCACCGCCAGCGGGACCAATGAGCAGTTCTTC. The encoded protein is CASSPTASGTNEQFF.

This clone was observed a few times. The V gene is TRBV5-4, the J gene TRBJ2-2; D is undetermined. Germline V lookup: CDR1 SGHNT, CDR2 YYREEE (reference sequence). The CDR3 is made up of 16 amino acids. V dropped 4 bases and J dropped 2 bases, with 15 bases sitting between them. CDR3 DNA: TGTGCCAGCAGCCAAACAGTCCTACTCAACACCGGGGAGCTGTTTTTT. This translates into CASSQTVLLNTGELFF.

This clone was observed a handful of times. The chain combines TRBV5-8 with TRBJ1-1; 7 bases fit TRBD1. V shed 4 bases, J shed 4 bases, and the junction held 7 bases outside the gene matches. The CDR3 totals 14 residues. Germline CDR1 is SGHTS and CDR2 is YDEGEE. CDR3 bases: TGTGCCAGCAGCACAGGGACAGAGGGCACTGAAGCTTTCTTT. Translation gives CASSTGTEGTEAFF.

The chain is built from TRBV5-4 and TRBJ2-2; TRBD2 agrees at 7 bases. Losses at the gene ends were 4 bases for V and 1 base for J; bases not matched to a gene: 7. Germline CDR1 and CDR2: SGHNT and YYREEE (reference sequence). The length of the CDR3 is 16 residues. This chain's CDR3 is CASSPGQRENTGELFF. The CDR3 coding sequence is TGTGCCAGCAGCCCCGGGCAGCGGGAGAACACCGGGGAGCTGTTTTTT.

This sequence joins TRBV6-5 and TRBJ1-1; no clear D. The CDR3 sequence is 14 residues long. V was shortened by 5 bases and J by 6 bases, with 16 bases between the two germline ends. Germline loops: CDR1 MNHEY, CDR2 SVGAGI. In DNA, the CDR3 is TGTGCCAGCAGTAAAGCCCGGGTGTTCTCTGAAGCTTTCTTT. The encoded protein is CASSKARVFSEAFF.

This clone occurred many times. The J gene is TRBJ2-5, the V gene TRBV29-1; possible D gene TRBD2, 5 bases. V shed 6 bases and J shed 1 base, with 9 bases lying between them. Germline V gene lookup returns CDR1 SQVTM and CDR2 ANQGSEA. This CDR3 region has 12 residues. The CDR3 DNA is TGCAGCGTCGTCCGGGGCCAAGAGACCCAGTACTTC. It yields the protein CSVVRGQETQYF. The whole variable domain, remainder taken from reference TRBV29-1 and TRBJ2-5, is SAVISQKPSRDICQRGTSLTIQCQVDSQVTMMFWYRQQPGQSLTLIATANQGSEATYESGFVIDKFPISRPNLTFSTLTVSNMSPEDSSIYLCSVVRGQETQYFGPGTRLLVL.

CDR3 coding DNA: TGCGCCAGCAGCCGGGGGAGCTACGAGCAGTACTTC. It specifies CASSRGSYEQYF. The rearrangement uses TRBV5-1 and TRBJ2-7; D possibly corresponds to TRBD2 (6 bases). The CDR3 runs 12 residues. CDR1 is SGHRS, CDR2 YFSETQ, per germline. Trimming stripped 4 bases from V and 3 bases from J, with 8 bases between.

This clone was counted only a few times. The rearrangement uses TRBV18 and TRBJ2-5; possible D gene TRBD2, 5 bases. The CDR3 contains 13 residues. Per germline, CDR1 KGHSH and CDR2 LQKENI. V shed 3 bases and J shed 0 bases, with 5 bases lying between them. CDR3 amino acids: CASSPGDQETQYF. The CDR3 nucleotides read TGTGCCAGCTCACCCGGGGACCAAGAGACCCAGTACTTC.

V is TRBV27 and J is TRBJ2-1, with TRBD2 matching over 10 bases. The CDR3 runs 15 residues. The V and J ends lost 5 bases and 4 bases, in that order; junction bases with no gene match: 5. Germline V gene sequence: CDR1 MNHEY, CDR2 SMNVEV (reference sequence). CDR3: CASSQLAGIYNEQFF. The CDR3 nucleotides are TGTGCCAGCAGTCAACTAGCGGGGATATACAATGAGCAGTTCTTC.

This chain joins TRBV7-9 and TRBJ1-5, with 9 bases identical to TRBD1. CDR3 length equals 16 residues. Germline V gene sequence: CDR1 SEHNR, CDR2 FQNEAQ (reference sequence). V lost 5 bases, J lost 4 bases, and 9 bases stayed unmatched. The CDR3: CASSLGTGKMNQPQHF. DNA of the CDR3: TGTGCCAGCAGCCTAGGGACAGGGAAAATGAATCAGCCCCAGCATTTT.

The chain carries TRBV19 and TRBJ2-1; the match to TRBD2 covers 7 bases. This CDR3 comprises 15 residues. Germline trimming cut 3 bases from V and 2 bases from J; bases unmatched to any gene: 4. Germline V gene lookup returns CDR1 LNHDA and CDR2 SQIVND (reference sequence). The DNA of the CDR3 is TGTGCCAGTAGTATCTCACTAGCGCCCTACAATGAGCAGTTCTTC. Translated, it gives CASSISLAPYNEQFF.

This chain's CDR3 is CAVTYGLANTGELFF. DNA of the CDR3: TGTGCCGTAACATATGGTCTTGCGAACACCGGGGAGCTGTTTTTT. The chain has TRBV6-1 and TRBJ2-2; D not resolved. Trimming left V 11 bases short and J 0 bases short, with 16 bases between. The CDR3 is 15 amino acids. The germline CDR1 and CDR2 sequences are MNHNS and SASEGT.

This clone occurred a few times. This chain links TRBV6-5 with TRBJ1-2; 7 nucleotides line up with TRBD1. Per germline, CDR1 MNHEY and CDR2 SVGAGI. This CDR3 has 14 residues. J lost 0 bases, V lost 5 bases, and 3 bases had no gene match. In DNA form, the CDR3 reads TGTGCCAGCAGTCGGGACAGAACTAACTATGGCTACACCTTC. Its translation is CASSRDRTNYGYTF.

The genes are TRBV30 and TRBJ2-1; D is ambiguous. Germline-derived CDR1 and CDR2 are GTSNPN and SVGIG (reference sequence). There are 14 residues in the CDR3. V was shortened by 1 base and J by 0 bases, with 7 bases between the two germline ends. CDR3 sequence reads: CAWSAWSSYNEQFF. The DNA for the CDR3 is TGTGCCTGGAGTGCGTGGAGCTCCTACAATGAGCAGTTCTTC.

This clone was counted between two and nine times. The V gene is TRBV6-5, the J gene TRBJ2-1; D perhaps matches TRBD2 (6 bases). Trimming removed 6 bases from V and 6 bases from J, with 18 bases in between. The germline CDR1 and CDR2 sequences are MNHEY and SVGAGI. The CDR3 extends over 15 amino acids. The CDR3 sequence: CASRVGTDWSNEQFF. The CDR3 DNA reads as TGTGCCAGCAGGGTCGGGACTGACTGGTCCAATGAGCAGTTCTTC.

This clone showed up just a few times. The genes are TRBV28 and TRBJ1-1; weak D call: TRBD1 (6 bases). The germline gives CDR1 MDHEN, CDR2 SYDVKM. This CDR3 spans 13 amino acids. The V gene lost 7 bases and the J gene lost 5 bases, with 14 bases spanning the gap. Here the CDR3 reads CASITQGRTEAFF. CDR3 DNA: TGTGCCAGCATTACTCAGGGGAGAACTGAAGCTTTCTTT.

This clone occurred a few times. The chain links TRBV7-2 to TRBJ2-1, with 11 bases that match TRBD2. Germline CDR1 reads SGHTA; CDR2 reads FQGNSA. The CDR3 is 15 residues long. V dropped 5 bases and J dropped 5; count of bases not matched to a gene: 5. The CDR3 bases are TGTGCCAGCAGCAGTAGCGGGAGGGGAAACAATGAGCAGTTCTTC. Translated: CASSSSGRGNNEQFF.

The rearrangement joins TRBV4-3 to TRBJ2-5; unclear D gene. V was clipped by 1 base and J by 3 bases, with 6 bases between them. The CDR3 totals 13 residues. The germline CDR1 and CDR2 sequences are LGHNA and YSLEER. CDR3 bases: TGCGCCAGCAGCCAAGTCAGAAAAGAGACCCAGTACTTC. Translating it yields CASSQVRKETQYF.

This clone showed up just a few times. J is TRBJ2-5 and V is TRBV28; TRBD2 agrees at 12 bases. The CDR3 totals 19 residues. V dropped 5 bases and J dropped 5; count of bases not matched to a gene: 18. Germline assignment: CDR1 MDHEN and CDR2 SYDVKM. The CDR3 nucleotides read TGTGCCAGCAGTCTTTTAGTCCCTCTAGCGGGAGGGCCTAATGAGACCCAGTACTTC. This translates into CASSLLVPLAGGPNETQYF.

The chain couples TRBV18 to TRBJ2-6; perhaps TRBD1 as D (5 bases). CDR3 size: 18 residues. In germline, CDR1 is KGHSH, CDR2 LQKENI. V was shortened by 0 bases and J by 0 bases, with 12 bases between the two germline ends. The CDR3 loop is CASSPPLGVFSGANVLTF. The CDR3 nucleotides read TGTGCCAGCTCACCACCGTTAGGGGTCTTCTCTGGGGCCAACGTCCTGACTTTC.

This chain links TRBV5-4 with TRBJ2-3; a possible D gene is TRBD2 (5 bases). V lost 0 bases, J lost 6 bases, and 14 bases lay in between. Germline V lookup: CDR1 SGHNT, CDR2 YYREEE (reference sequence). The CDR3 contains 15 residues. The CDR3 loop is CASSLGGVSWDTQYF. The CDR3, as DNA: TGTGCCAGCAGCTTGGGGGGAGTTTCCTGGGATACGCAGTATTTT.